Listed below are T cell receptor beta chains from one sample, sequenced in a study of control samples from healthy donors and cancer patients. Sequencing was performed with immunoSEQ multiplex PCR; in TCRdb, only in-frame clones are kept and a portion is missing. The top ten hold under 8.5% of the sample, which has approximately 99,000 clones, 70% to 85% seen once. Sequencing used blood. The origin of the receptors is a man aged 18 to 30 in good health. Each CDR3 is given with its conserved first and last residue. The D gene is left open where the match is weak. Clone size is stated in some rows and not others, as once, few, many or a class when expanded.

J gene | D gene | V gene | clone size | CDR3 protein | CDR3 DNA
TRBJ1-4 | NA | TRBV3-1/TRBV3-2 | few | CASSQTPRSKKLFF | TGTGCCAGCAGCCAAACGCCGAGGAGTAAAAAACTGTTTTTT
TRBJ1-5 | TRBD1 | TRBV3-1/TRBV3-2 | NA | CASSPQGGGQPQHF | TGTGCCAGCAGCCCCCAAGGGGGCGGGCAGCCCCAGCATTTT
TRBJ2-3 | NA | TRBV5-1 | few | CASSPGRAVGDTQYF | TGCGCCAGCAGCCCCGGCAGGGCCGTAGGAGATACGCAGTATTTT
TRBJ1-2 | NA | TRBV7-9 | NA | CASSPPGGELYGYTF | TGTGCCAGCAGCCCGCCCGGGGGGGAGCTCTATGGCTACACCTTC
TRBJ2-2 | NA | TRBV9 | NA | CASSVARAAGELFF | TGTGCCAGCAGCGTAGCTCGGGCGGCCGGGGAGCTGTTTTTT
TRBJ2-1 | TRBD2 | TRBV25-1 | NA | CASSIAGGEPYNEQFF | TGTGCCAGCAGTATTGCGGGGGGGGAGCCCTACAATGAGCAGTTCTTC
TRBJ1-2 | NA | TRBV10-3 | NA | CAISEPPGNYGYTF | TGTGCCATCAGTGAGCCTCCAGGGAACTATGGCTACACCTTC
TRBJ1-1 | NA | TRBV7-6 | NA | CASSDRDKNTEAFF | TGTGCCAGCAGCGACCGGGACAAGAACACTGAAGCTTTCTTT
TRBJ2-5 | NA | TRBV5-8 | NA | CASSLELTQETQYF | TGTGCCAGCAGCTTGGAACTAACCCAAGAGACCCAGTACTTC
TRBJ2-5 | NA | TRBV24-1 | NA | CATSGASRETQYF | TGTGCCACCAGTGGAGCTAGCAGGGAGACCCAGTACTTC
TRBJ2-2 | NA | TRBV27 | NA | CASSLILGPTGELFF | TGTGCCAGCAGTTTAATTTTGGGGCCCACCGGGGAGCTGTTTTTT
TRBJ1-6 | NA | TRBV30 | NA | CAWSVGGSSLHF | TGTGCCTGGAGTGTAGGAGGGTCTTCCCTCCACTTT
TRBJ2-5 | TRBD2 | TRBV4-1 | NA | CASSQYIAGQETQYF | TGCGCCAGCAGCCAATATATAGCGGGGCAAGAGACCCAGTACTTC
TRBJ1-2 | TRBD1 | TRBV25-1 | few | CASSDPTPGQGFSYGYTF | TGTGCCAGCAGTGACCCTACACCGGGACAGGGATTCAGCTATGGCTACACCTTC
TRBJ2-7 | NA | TRBV7-2 | NA | CASSWATIYEQYF | TGTGCCAGCAGCTGGGCCACGATCTACGAGCAGTACTTC
TRBJ2-7 | NA | TRBV6-2/TRBV6-3 | few | CASSSPGAASLYEQYF | TGTGCCAGCAGTTCTCCAGGGGCCGCTTCTCTCTACGAGCAGTACTTC
TRBJ1-5 | TRBD1 | TRBV28 | NA | CASRRGGQGGRNQPQHF | TGTGCCAGCAGAAGGGGAGGACAGGGAGGGCGCAATCAGCCCCAGCATTTT
TRBJ1-1 | NA | TRBV28 | NA | CASSLVGSKNTEAFF | TGTGCCAGCAGTTTAGTAGGGAGCAAAAACACTGAAGCTTTCTTT
TRBJ2-3 | NA | TRBV27 | once | CASSPRYGVWSTDTQYF | TGTGCCAGCAGTCCCCGATACGGAGTTTGGAGCACAGATACGCAGTATTTT
TRBJ2-7 | NA | TRBV5-1 | NA | CASSQNYYEQYF | TGCGCCAGCAGCCAAAACTACTACGAGCAGTACTTC
TRBJ2-5 | NA | TRBV25-1 | NA | CASSGHRGTEQETQYF | TGTGCCAGCAGTGGACATCGGGGGACAGAACAAGAGACCCAGTACTTC
TRBJ1-5 | NA | TRBV19 | many | CASRDRGLTHQPQHF | TGTGCCAGTAGAGACCGGGGACTCACCCATCAGCCCCAGCATTTT
TRBJ1-1 | NA | TRBV6-5 | once | CASSPLGGEAFF | TGTGCCAGCAGTCCTCTGGGCGGGGAAGCTTTCTTT
TRBJ1-2 | TRBD1 | TRBV7-9 | NA | CASSSFGGGRLNYGYTF | TGTGCCAGCAGTTCTTTTGGAGGGGGCCGCCTTAACTATGGCTACACCTTC
TRBJ1-2 | NA | TRBV28 | few | CASSTRRTETLLDYGYTF | TGTGCCAGCAGTACCCGGCGGACAGAAACCTTACTTGACTATGGCTACACCTTC
TRBJ1-5 | NA | TRBV19 | NA | CASRTTHSNQPQHF | TGTGCCAGTAGAACTACACATAGCAATCAGCCCCAGCATTTT
TRBJ1-6 | NA | TRBV2 | NA | CASKREPGSPLHF | TGTGCCAGCAAAAGGGAGCCAGGTTCACCCCTCCACTTT
TRBJ1-4 | NA | TRBV10-3 | NA | CAASTLVFEKLFF | TGTGCCGCCTCCACCTTGGTTTTCGAAAAACTGTTTTTT
TRBJ2-6 | NA | TRBV7-9 | many | CASSLDPTPFNLGANVLTF | TGTGCCAGCAGCTTAGATCCGACCCCATTTAATCTCGGGGCCAACGTCCTGACTTTC
TRBJ2-7 | NA | TRBV4-3 | NA | CASSQEIRTYEQYF | TGCGCCAGCAGCCAAGAAATCCGGACCTACGAGCAGTACTTC
TRBJ1-5 | TRBD1 | TRBV5-1 | NA | CAGSITTGLNQPQHF | TGCGCCGGCAGCATAACGACAGGGCTCAATCAGCCCCAGCATTTT
TRBJ1-2 | TRBD1 | TRBV30 | NA | CAGRDRGNYGYTF | TGTGCCGGTAGGGACAGGGGGAACTATGGCTACACCTTC
TRBJ2-5 | TRBD1 | TRBV9 | NA | CASSLGQRDFQETQYF | TGTGCCAGCAGCCTGGGACAGCGAGATTTCCAAGAGACCCAGTACTTC
TRBJ1-1 | NA | TRBV29-1 | NA | CSVIGLTHTEAFF | TGCAGCGTTATAGGTTTAACTCACACTGAAGCTTTCTTT
TRBJ2-7 | TRBD1 | TRBV28 | NA | CASLPRGPLYEQYF | TGTGCCAGCCTACCAAGGGGGCCATTATACGAGCAGTACTTC
TRBJ1-4 | NA | TRBV6-5 | NA | CASSYSIANNEKLFF | TGTGCCAGCAGTTACTCGATCGCCAATAATGAAAAACTGTTTTTT
TRBJ2-1 | NA | TRBV11-2 | NA | CASSLDPFYEQFF | TGTGCCAGCAGCTTAGACCCTTTTTATGAGCAGTTCTTC
TRBJ2-1 | NA | TRBV4-3 | NA | CASSQDRGGPYNEQFF | TGCGCCAGCAGCCAAGATAGGGGGGGCCCCTACAATGAGCAGTTCTTC
TRBJ2-1 | TRBD2 | TRBV4-1 | NA | CASSQEPLAGSSYNEQFF | TGCGCCAGCAGCCAAGAACCATTAGCGGGGAGCTCCTACAATGAGCAGTTCTTC
TRBJ1-4 | NA | TRBV4-3 | NA | CASSQGFAVNEKLFF | TGCGCCAGCAGCCAAGGTTTCGCGGTAAATGAAAAACTGTTTTTT
TRBJ2-1 | NA | TRBV28 | NA | CASSLGLLGANEQFF | TGTGCCAGCAGTTTGGGCCTTTTGGGCGCCAATGAGCAGTTCTTC
TRBJ2-1 | TRBD2 | TRBV5-1 | NA | CASSLVRGGDGNEQFF | TGCGCCAGCAGCTTGGTGCGGGGGGGCGATGGCAATGAGCAGTTCTTC
TRBJ1-1 | TRBD1 | TRBV10-2 | NA | CASSRQGMNTEAFF | TGCGCCAGCAGTAGACAGGGTATGAACACTGAAGCTTTCTTT
TRBJ1-2 | NA | TRBV6-5 | NA | CASKPYRQGQDGYTF | TGTGCCAGCAAACCGTATCGGCAGGGGCAGGATGGCTACACCTTC